These T cell receptor beta chains were read from a single sample in a study of T cells in Graves' hyperthyroidism and ophthalmopathy. Using its own MiXCR run on the multiplex PCR reads, TCRdb lists one record per CDR3 protein. The table records about 410,000 distinct CDR3 sequences, roughly 14% of them present only once. Material: blood. The receptor source for this set is a man between 18 and 29 years old with Graves' ophthalmopathy. CDR3s include the opening cysteine and the closing phenylalanine or tryptophan. The D gene is left open where the match is weak. Clone size is shown for a subset of rows, as once, few, many or a class of expanded clone.

d_call,clone_size,v_call,j_call,cdr3_nt,cdr3_aa
TRBD2,many,TRBV7-6,TRBJ2-3,TGTGCCAGCAGCTCAGGACTAGCGGGGCGGGAGACGCAGTATTTT,CASSSGLAGRETQYF
TRBD1,many,TRBV20-1,TRBJ2-2,TGCAGTGCTAGAACAGGGGGAGGCACCGGGGAGCTGTTTTTT,CSARTGGGTGELFF
TRBD1,few,TRBV19,TRBJ2-7,TGTGCCAGTAGTGTGTTGCAGGGGGCCTACGAGCAGTACTTC,CASSVLQGAYEQYF
-,-,TRBV9,TRBJ2-1,TGTGCCAGCAGCGTAGGGGTATTCTCCTACAATGAGCAGTTCTTC,CASSVGVFSYNEQFF
-,once,TRBV10-1,TRBJ1-3,TGCGCCACCCAGGACAGTACCTCTGGAAACACCATATATTTT,CATQDSTSGNTIYF
-,many,TRBV18,TRBJ2-5,TGTGCCAGCTCACCACCGCAGATTCAAGAGACCCAGTACTTC,CASSPPQIQETQYF
-,-,TRBV18,TRBJ1-5,TGTGCCAGCTCACCATCTCCCGGGGACAATCAGCCCCAGCATTTT,CASSPSPGDNQPQHF
-,few,TRBV6-2/TRBV6-3,TRBJ1-6,TGTGCCAGCAGCCTACAGGGAGGCTATTCACCCCTCCACTTT,CASSLQGGYSPLHF
-,many,TRBV7-9,TRBJ2-7,TGTGCCAGCAAGGGTCGCTCCTACGAGCAGTACTTC,CASKGRSYEQYF
-,few,TRBV6-1,TRBJ2-6,TGTGCCAGCACCGAGAGGGGGGCCGGGGCCAACGTCCTGACTTTC,CASTERGAGANVLTF
-,many,TRBV28,TRBJ2-1,TGTGCCAGCAGTTCAATCGGGGGGCCTCTAGGTGAGCAGTTCTTC,CASSSIGGPLGEQFF
TRBD2,few,TRBV6-6,TRBJ2-1,TGTGCCAGCAGTTACTCCGCGAGGAGCGGGGGTGGTTACAATGAGCAGTTCTTC,CASSYSARSGGGYNEQFF
TRBD1,few,TRBV6-1,TRBJ1-2,TGTGCCAGCAGCCAAACAGGGGGCAACTATGGCTACACCTTC,CASSQTGGNYGYTF
TRBD1,-,TRBV4-2,TRBJ2-3,TGTGCCAGCAGCCAAGACGACAGGGGCCCGACAGATACGCAGTATTTT,CASSQDDRGPTDTQYF
TRBD2,-,TRBV24-1,TRBJ2-3,TGTGCCACCAGTGATTTTGGGACTAGCGGCCTAGATACGCAGTATTTT,CATSDFGTSGLDTQYF
-,-,TRBV19,TRBJ2-1,TGTGCCAGTAGTATAGGGGAAAATGAGCAGTTCTTC,CASSIGENEQFF
-,many,TRBV13,TRBJ2-5,TGTGCCAGCAGCTCTGACAGGCAAAAGACCCAGTACTTC,CASSSDRQKTQYF
TRBD2,-,TRBV29-1,TRBJ2-5,TGCAGCTTCGGGGGGGCCCTGGAGACCCAGTACTTC,CSFGGALETQYF
-,many,TRBV6-1,TRBJ1-2,TGTGCCAGCAAACGGGGCAGGGAGGGTGGCTACACCTTC,CASKRGREGGYTF
-,many,TRBV5-6,TRBJ1-3,TGTGCCAGCAGCTTAATGGCAGCCTCTGGAAACACCATATATTTT,CASSLMAASGNTIYF
-,few,TRBV29-1,TRBJ2-2,TGCAGCGTTGACCGGAGCGCCGGGACCGCTGGTCTCGGGGGACTGTTTTTT,CSVDRSAGTAGLGGLFF
-,many,TRBV2,TRBJ1-6,TGTGCCAGCAGCCGGGCAAATTCACCCCTCCACTTT,CASSRANSPLHF
-,many,TRBV2,TRBJ2-7,TGTGCCAGCAGTGAAAGCAGTTACGAGCAGTACTTC,CASSESSYEQYF
-,many,TRBV20-1,TRBJ1-6,TGCAGTGCTAGCAGGGATTCCTATAATTCACCCCTCCACTTT,CSASRDSYNSPLHF
-,-,TRBV6-1,TRBJ1-4,TGTGCCAGCATGGCGACAGCTTCTTATACTGAAAAACTGTTTTTT,CASMATASYTEKLFF
-,few,TRBV7-9,TRBJ1-3,TGTGCCAGCAGCTCCAGGACATACTCTGGAAACACCATATATTTT,CASSSRTYSGNTIYF
TRBD2,many,TRBV5-6,TRBJ2-1,TGTGCCAGCAGCTGGGCGACTAGCGGGAGAGGCAATGAGCAGTTCTTC,CASSWATSGRGNEQFF
-,few,TRBV14,TRBJ1-2,TGTGCCAGCAGCCAAGAAACAGGAGACGGCTACACCTTC,CASSQETGDGYTF
-,many,TRBV7-7,TRBJ2-7,TGTGCTAGCAGCTTAGACCGGACGAGCTGGGAGCAGTACTTC,CASSLDRTSWEQYF
TRBD1,-,TRBV5-1,TRBJ2-5,TGCGCCAGCAGCTCTACAGGGGCCCAGTACTTC,CASSSTGAQYF
TRBD1,many,TRBV18,TRBJ2-1,TGTGCCAGCTCCGAGACAGGGACCTACAATGAGCAGTTCTTC,CASSETGTYNEQFF
-,few,TRBV6-1,TRBJ2-1,TGTGCCAGCAAAGGTAGGGATGAGCAGTTCTTC,CASKGRDEQFF
-,many,TRBV6-1,TRBJ2-5,TGTGCCAGCAGGCGAACCACCTCCGAGACCCAGTACTTC,CASRRTTSETQYF
TRBD1,many,TRBV2,TRBJ1-5,TGTGCCAGCAGGGGTGACAGGGTGAGCAATCAGCCCCAGCATTTT,CASRGDRVSNQPQHF
TRBD2,many,TRBV6-1,TRBJ2-3,TGTGCCAGCAGTGCGACTAGCGGGGGAGGAGATACGCAGTATTTT,CASSATSGGGDTQYF
-,-,TRBV6-2/TRBV6-3,TRBJ1-2,TGTGCCAGCAGTTACTCGACTGAGGGTGGCAACTATGGCTACACCTTC,CASSYSTEGGNYGYTF
-,many,TRBV7-3,TRBJ2-7,TGTGCCAGCACCTCCTACGGGAGATGGTCCTACGAGCAGTACTTC,CASTSYGRWSYEQYF
TRBD1,many,TRBV6-1,TRBJ2-7,TGTGCCAGCAGTTTCACCGGGACAGGAGTTTACGAGCAGTACTTC,CASSFTGTGVYEQYF
-,many,TRBV15,TRBJ2-1,TGTGCCACCAGCAGAGAACAGCTACACAATGAGCAGTTCTTC,CATSREQLHNEQFF
TRBD1,many,TRBV27,TRBJ1-5,TGTGCCAGCAGTTTGGGACAGGGGAGTAGGCCCCAGCATTTT,CASSLGQGSRPQHF
TRBD2,many,TRBV11-2,TRBJ2-1,TGTGCCAGCGGACTAGCGGGAGGGTCCTACAATGAGCAGTTCTTC,CASGLAGGSYNEQFF
TRBD1,many,TRBV6-1,TRBJ1-6,TGTGCCAGCGCAGACAGGGGTGGTTCACCCCTCCACTTT,CASADRGGSPLHF
TRBD2,many,TRBV5-1,TRBJ2-5,TGCGCCAGCAGCTTGGCTAGCGGAGCCGAGGAGACCCAGTACTTC,CASSLASGAEETQYF
TRBD2,-,TRBV11-3,TRBJ2-1,TGTGCCAGCAGCTTACAGACTAGCGGGACGGGTGAGCAGTTCTTC,CASSLQTSGTGEQFF
TRBD2,many,TRBV10-3,TRBJ2-7,TGTGCCACAGCCTCCCGCCCAAAGCGGGGGGACGAGCAGTACTTC,CATASRPKRGDEQYF
-,many,TRBV3-1,TRBJ1-1,TGTGCCAGCAGCCATTTGGAGGGAGCTTTCTTT,CASSHLEGAFF
-,many,TRBV2,TRBJ2-7,TGTGCCAGCAGTGAAGAAATCGAGCAGTACTTC,CASSEEIEQYF
-,-,TRBV4-1,TRBJ1-6,TGCGCCAGCAGCCAAGATCAAGGGTGGAATTCACCCCTCCACTTT,CASSQDQGWNSPLHF